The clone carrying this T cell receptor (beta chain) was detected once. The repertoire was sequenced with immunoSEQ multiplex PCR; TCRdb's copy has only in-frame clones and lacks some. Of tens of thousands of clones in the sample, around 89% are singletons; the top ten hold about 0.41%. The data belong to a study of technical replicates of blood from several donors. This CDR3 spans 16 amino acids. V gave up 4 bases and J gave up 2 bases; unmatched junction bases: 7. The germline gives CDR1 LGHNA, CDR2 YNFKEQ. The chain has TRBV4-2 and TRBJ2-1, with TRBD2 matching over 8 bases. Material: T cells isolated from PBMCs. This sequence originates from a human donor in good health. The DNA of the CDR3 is TGTGCCAGCAGCCCCATAGCGGGAACGCCCTACAATGAGCAGTTCTTC. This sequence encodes CASSPIAGTPYNEQFF.